This TCR beta chain was documented in a study of OX40 agonist ivuxolimab in advanced cancers. Study overall: Intravenous ivuxolimab at 0.01 to 10 mg/kg was given to patients every 2 weeks. The study's findings and limits: Clonal expansion in partial responders at 0.1-3.0 mg/kg ranked among the lowest. Still undetermined is the antigen specificity of the expanded peripheral T cells. CD8+ T cells were the subset that, on average, had more expanded clones than CD4+.

In the case of this clone: Its antigen is unknown.

Libraries were prepared by immunoSEQ multiplex PCR; TCRdb keeps only in-frame clonotypes and omits some of them. The sample yields over 55,000 clones, about 89% seen once. Deletions cut 0 bases from V and 5 bases from J, with 10 bases between. The CDR3 extends over 14 amino acids. Per germline, CDR1 LNHNV and CDR2 YYDKDF (reference sequence). The clonotype was recovered from an adult with an advanced solid tumor such as melanoma, head and neck, liver or kidney cancer. Sample: CD4+ or CD8+ T cells sorted from blood, taken in a trial of the OX40 agonist ivuxolimab. The rearrangement joins TRBV15 to TRBJ1-2; TRBD1 is a possible D gene (6 bases). CDR3 nucleotides: TGTGCCACCAGCAGAGACAGGGGAGGATATGGCTACACCTTC. It translates to CATSRDRGGYGYTF.